This T cell receptor (beta chain) derives from a study of technical replicates of blood from several donors. Trimming at V came to 2 bases and at J to 10 bases, leaving 7 bases not matched to a gene. The germline CDR1 and CDR2 sequences are SGHRS and YFSETQ. The CDR3 spans 15 residues. Profiling relied on immunoSEQ multiplex PCR, and the TCRdb table lists in-frame clones only, not all of them. The sample has 80,000 or so clones; 90% to 97% are singletons. Material: T cells isolated from PBMCs. The receptor's source is a human donor in good health. The chain recombines TRBV5-1 with TRBJ2-1; TRBD2 agrees at 12 bases. In DNA, the CDR3 is TGCGCCAGCAGCTTACTGACTAGCGGGAGCGGGGAGCAGTTCTTC. Protein product: CASSLLTSGSGEQFF.